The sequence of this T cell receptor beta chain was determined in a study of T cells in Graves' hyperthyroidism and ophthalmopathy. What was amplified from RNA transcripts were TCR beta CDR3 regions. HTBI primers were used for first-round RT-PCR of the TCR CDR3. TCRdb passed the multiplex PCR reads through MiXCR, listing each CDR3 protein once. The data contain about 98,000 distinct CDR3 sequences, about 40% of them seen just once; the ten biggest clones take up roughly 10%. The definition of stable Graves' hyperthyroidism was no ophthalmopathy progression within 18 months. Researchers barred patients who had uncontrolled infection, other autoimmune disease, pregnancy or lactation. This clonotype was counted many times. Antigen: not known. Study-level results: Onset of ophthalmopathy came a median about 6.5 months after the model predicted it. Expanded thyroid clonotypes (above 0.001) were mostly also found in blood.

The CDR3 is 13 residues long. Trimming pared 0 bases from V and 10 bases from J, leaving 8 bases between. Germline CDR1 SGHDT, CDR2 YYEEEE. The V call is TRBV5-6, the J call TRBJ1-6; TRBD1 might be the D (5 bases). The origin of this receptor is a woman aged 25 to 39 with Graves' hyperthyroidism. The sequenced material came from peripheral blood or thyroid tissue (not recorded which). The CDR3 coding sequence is TGTGCCAGCAGCTTGGCGGGGGTCTCACCCCTCCACTTT. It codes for CASSLAGVSPLHF.